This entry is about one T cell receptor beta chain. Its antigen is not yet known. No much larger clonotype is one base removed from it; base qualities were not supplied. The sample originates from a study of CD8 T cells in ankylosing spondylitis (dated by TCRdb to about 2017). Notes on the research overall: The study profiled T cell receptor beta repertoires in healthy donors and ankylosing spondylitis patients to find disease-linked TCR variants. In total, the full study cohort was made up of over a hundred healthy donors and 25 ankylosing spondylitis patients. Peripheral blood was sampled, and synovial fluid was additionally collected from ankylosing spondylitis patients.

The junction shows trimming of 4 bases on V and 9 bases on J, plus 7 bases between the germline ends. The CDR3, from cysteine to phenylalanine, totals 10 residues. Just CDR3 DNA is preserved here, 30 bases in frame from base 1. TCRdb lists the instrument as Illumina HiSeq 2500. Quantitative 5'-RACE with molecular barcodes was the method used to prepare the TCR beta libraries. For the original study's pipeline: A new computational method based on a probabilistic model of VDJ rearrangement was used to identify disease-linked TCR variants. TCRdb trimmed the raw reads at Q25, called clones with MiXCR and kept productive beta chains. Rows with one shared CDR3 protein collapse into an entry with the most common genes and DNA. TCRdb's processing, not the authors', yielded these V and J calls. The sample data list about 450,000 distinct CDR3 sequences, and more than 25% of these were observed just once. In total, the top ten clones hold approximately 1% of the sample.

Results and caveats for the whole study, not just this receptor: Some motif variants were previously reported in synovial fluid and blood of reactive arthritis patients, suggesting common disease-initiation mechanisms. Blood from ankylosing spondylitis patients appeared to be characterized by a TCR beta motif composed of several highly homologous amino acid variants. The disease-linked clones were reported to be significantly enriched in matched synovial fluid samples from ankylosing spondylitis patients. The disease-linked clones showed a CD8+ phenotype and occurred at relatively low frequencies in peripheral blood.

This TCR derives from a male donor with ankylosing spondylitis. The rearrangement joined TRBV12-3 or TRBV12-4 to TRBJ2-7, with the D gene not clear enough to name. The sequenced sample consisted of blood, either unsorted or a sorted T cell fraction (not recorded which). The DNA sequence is TGTGCCAGCAGTTCCGGAGTGCAGTACTTC. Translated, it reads CASSSGVQYF.